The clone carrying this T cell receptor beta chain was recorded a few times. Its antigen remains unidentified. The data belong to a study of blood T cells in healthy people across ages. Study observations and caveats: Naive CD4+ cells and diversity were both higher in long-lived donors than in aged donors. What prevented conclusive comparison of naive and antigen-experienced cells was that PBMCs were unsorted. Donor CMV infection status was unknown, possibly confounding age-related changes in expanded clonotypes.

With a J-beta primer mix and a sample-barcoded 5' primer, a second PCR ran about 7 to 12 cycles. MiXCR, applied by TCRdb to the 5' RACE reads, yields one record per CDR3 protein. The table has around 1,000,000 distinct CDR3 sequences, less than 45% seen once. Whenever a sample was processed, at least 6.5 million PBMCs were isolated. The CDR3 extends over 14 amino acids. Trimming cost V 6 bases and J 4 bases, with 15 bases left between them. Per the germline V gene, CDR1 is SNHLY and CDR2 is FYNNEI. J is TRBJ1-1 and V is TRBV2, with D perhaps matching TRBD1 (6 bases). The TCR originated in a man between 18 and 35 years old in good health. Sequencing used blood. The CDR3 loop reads CASSREGGATEAFF. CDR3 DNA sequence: TGTGCCAGCAGCCGAGAGGGGGGAGCCACTGAAGCTTTCTTT.